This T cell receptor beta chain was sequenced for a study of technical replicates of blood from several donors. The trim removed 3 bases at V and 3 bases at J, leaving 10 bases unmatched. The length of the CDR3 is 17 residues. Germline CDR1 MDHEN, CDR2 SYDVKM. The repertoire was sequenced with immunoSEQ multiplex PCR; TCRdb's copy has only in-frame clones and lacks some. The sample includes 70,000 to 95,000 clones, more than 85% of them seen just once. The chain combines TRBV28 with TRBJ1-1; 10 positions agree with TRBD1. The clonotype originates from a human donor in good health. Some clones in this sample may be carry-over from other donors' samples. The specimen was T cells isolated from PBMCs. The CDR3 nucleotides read TGTGCCAGCAGTTTCCCCAGACAGGGGGCCGGGGACACTGAAGCTTTCTTT. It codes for CASSFPRQGAGDTEAFF.